What follows are 21 T cell receptor beta chains derived from one specimen sequenced in a study of beta chain features in type 1 diabetes. cDNA synthesis used the whole RNA isolate, giving expressed TCRB sequences. Assay used: immunoSEQ multiplex PCR; TCRdb lists only in-frame clones, some missing. The table includes under 400,000 clones, roughly an eighth detected once. Sequenced sample: naive CD4+ T cells from blood. Receptor source: a man aged 18-30 years in good health.

The chain combines TRBV28 with TRBJ2-7; tentative D call: TRBD1 (6 bases). The CDR3 has 13 amino acids. Germline-derived CDR1 and CDR2 are MDHEN and SYDVKM. Trimming pared 5 bases from V and 10 bases from J, leaving 18 bases between. The CDR3 nucleotides are TGTGCCAGCAGTGAACAGACGGACAGACTCCAGTACTTC. It translates to CASSEQTDRLQYF.

This chain joins TRBV30 and TRBJ2-7; D perhaps matches TRBD1 (6 bases). The CDR3 contains 13 residues. Looked up from germline, CDR1 is GTSNPN and CDR2 is SVGIG (reference sequence). With 3 bases removed from V and 3 bases from J, the gap between germline ends came to 12 bases. The CDR3, as DNA: TGTGCCTGGAGGGCACAGGGACGCTACGAGCAGTACTTC. Translated, it gives CAWRAQGRYEQYF. Supplemented by reference TRBV30 and TRBJ2-7, the full variable domain reads SQTIHQWPATLVQPVGSPLSLECTVEGTSNPNLYWYRQAAGRGLQLLFYSVGIGQISSEVPQNLSASRPQDRQFILSSKKLLLSDSGFYLCAWRAQGRYEQYFGPGTRLTVT.

The V and J genes are TRBV6-6 and TRBJ1-2; weak D call: TRBD1 (5 bases). Germline V gene data show CDR1 as MNHNY and CDR2 as SVGAGI (reference sequence). The CDR3 runs 14 residues. V dropped 7 bases and J dropped 7 bases, with 19 bases sitting between them. CDR3 loop: CASTPGGDTRGYTF. The DNA for the CDR3 is TGTGCCAGCACCCCGGGGGGAGATACTCGTGGCTACACCTTC.

CDR3 sequence reads: CASSLSYEQYF. CDR3 DNA: TGTGCCAGCAGCCTCTCCTACGAGCAGTACTTC. This rearrangement joins TRBV7-3 to TRBJ2-7, with unresolved D. This CDR3 has 11 amino acids. With 5 bases removed from V and 0 bases from J, the gap between germline ends came to 2 bases. Per germline, CDR1 SGHTA and CDR2 FQGTGA.

The rearrangement uses TRBV18 and TRBJ2-1; unclear D gene. The CDR3 sequence is 13 residues long. Germline V lookup: CDR1 KGHSH, CDR2 LQKENI. V was cut by 3 bases and J by 5 bases, with 8 bases left in between. CDR3 bases: TGTGCCAGCTCACCCAACGCGGACAATGAGCAGTTCTTC. Translation gives CASSPNADNEQFF.

The chain uses TRBV29-1 and TRBJ1-4, with TRBD1 as a possible D gene (5 bases). V lost 7 bases to trimming and J lost 8 bases, with 20 bases between them. This CDR3 has 14 amino acids. The germline CDR1 and CDR2 sequences are SQVTM and ANQGSEA. The CDR3 coding sequence is TGCAGCGCCACACCGGGACTTGACGGCGAAAAACTGTTTTTT. Translating it yields CSATPGLDGEKLFF. Complete variable domain (other parts from reference TRBV29-1 and TRBJ1-4): SAVISQKPSRDICQRGTSLTIQCQVDSQVTMMFWYRQQPGQSLTLIATANQGSEATYESGFVIDKFPISRPNLTFSTLTVSNMSPEDSSIYLCSATPGLDGEKLFFGSGTQLSVL.

This clone was counted a few times. This chain links TRBV4-1 with TRBJ1-5, with a possible D match to TRBD1 (5 bases). Trimming left V 3 bases short and J 4 bases short, with 7 bases between. From germline, CDR1 is MGHRA and CDR2 YSYEKL. The CDR3 contains 13 residues. For the CDR3, the DNA is TGCGCCAGCAGCCAGGGACTTAATCAGCCCCAGCATTTT. Protein: CASSQGLNQPQHF.

This clone was counted a few times. V usage is TRBV9 and J usage is TRBJ2-3, with D possibly TRBD2 on 6 matching bases. The V gene's germline CDR1 is SGDLS and CDR2 YYNGEE. This CDR3 is built from 15 residues. Trimming removed 2 bases at V and 3 bases at J, with 13 bases between. The CDR3 here is CASSVRGLGTDTQYF. The CDR3 DNA reads as TGTGCCAGCAGCGTGAGGGGACTGGGGACAGATACGCAGTATTTT.

Only a few counts were recorded for this clone. This rearrangement joins TRBV11-2 to TRBJ1-1; the D gene is possibly TRBD1 (6 bases). This CDR3 has 14 residues. Germline lookup yields CDR1 SGHAT and CDR2 FQNNGV. Trimming removed 3 bases at V and 4 bases at J, with 12 bases between. The CDR3 nucleotides read TGTGCCAGCAGCTTTGGGGGCATCGGCACTGAAGCTTTCTTT. Its translation is CASSFGGIGTEAFF. Full variable domain (rest looked up from reference TRBV11-2 and TRBJ1-1): EAGVAQSPRYKIIEKRQSVAFWCNPISGHATLYWYQQILGQGPKLLIQFQNNGVVDDSQLPKDRFSAERLKGVDSTLKIQPAKLEDSAVYLCASSFGGIGTEAFFGQGTRLTVV.

Concerning this clone itself: Sequence at one end of the junction differs from germline and may be a read error. V is TRBV4-3 and J is TRBJ2-1; TRBD2 matches at 11 bases. The length of the CDR3 is 17 residues. Looked up from germline, CDR1 is LGHNA and CDR2 is YSLEER. CDR3 nucleotides: TGCGCCAGCAGTCAAGGGGCTAGCGGGAGGAGAATGGATGAGCAGTTCTTC. This encodes CASSQGASGRRMDEQFF.

The chain combines TRBV2 with TRBJ1-1, with D possibly being TRBD1 (6 bases). V was trimmed by 7 bases and J by 6 bases, leaving 21 bases between them. Germline values: CDR1 SNHLY, CDR2 FYNNEI. The CDR3 is 15 residues long. The CDR3 reads CASIGGPEGRAEAFF. The CDR3 region has the DNA TGTGCCAGCATCGGGGGGCCGGAGGGAAGGGCTGAAGCTTTCTTT.

V usage is TRBV29-1 and J usage is TRBJ1-1; D is ambiguous. This CDR3 spans 13 amino acids. Germline lookup yields CDR1 SQVTM and CDR2 ANQGSEA. Trimming removed 7 bases at V and 1 base at J, with 13 bases between. CDR3: CSASREPNTEAFF. The CDR3 DNA reads as TGCAGCGCTTCACGGGAACCGAACACTGAAGCTTTCTTT.

This clone has a handful of counts. This sequence joins TRBV11-3 and TRBJ2-1; 9 bases fit TRBD2. Trimming removed 1 base from V and 10 bases from J; junction bases left unmatched: 8. The CDR3 spans 15 residues. Germline-derived CDR1 and CDR2 are SGHNT and YENEEA. The CDR3 loop is CASSLGGRVYWEQFF. In DNA form, the CDR3 reads TGTGCCAGCAGCTTAGGCGGGAGGGTGTACTGGGAGCAGTTCTTC. The complete variable domain, with remaining parts taken from reference TRBV11-3 and TRBJ2-1, reads EAGVVQSPRYKIIEKKQPVAFWCNPISGHNTLYWYLQNLGQGPELLIRYENEEAVDDSQLPKDRFSAERLKGVDSTLKIQPAELGDSAVYLCASSLGGRVYWEQFFGPGTRLTVL.

The chain joins TRBV18 to TRBJ1-1; D is uncertain. The CDR3 is 15 amino acids. The V and J ends lost 5 bases and 2 bases respectively, with 15 bases between them. Germline values: CDR1 KGHSH, CDR2 LQKENI. CDR3 in DNA: TGTGCCAGCTCATGGGGTGCCGGGGAAAACACTGAAGCTTTCTTT. Its translation: CASSWGAGENTEAFF.

The chain carries TRBV10-3 and TRBJ1-1, with 8 bases that match TRBD1. Germline V gene lookup returns CDR1 ENHRY and CDR2 SYGVKD. This CDR3 comprises 15 residues. V gave up 4 bases and J gave up 0 bases; unmatched junction bases: 4. The CDR3 bases are TGTGCCATCAGTGGGGGACAGGTCATGAACACTGAAGCTTTCTTT. Protein sequence: CAISGGQVMNTEAFF.

This clone has more than one count but fewer than ten. The chain recombines TRBV28 with TRBJ2-7; TRBD1 might be the D (5 bases). This CDR3 region has 12 residues. Trimming took off 6 bases at V and 6 bases at J, with 12 bases between the two ends. Germline lookup yields CDR1 MDHEN and CDR2 SYDVKM. Here the CDR3 reads CASRTVQLEQYF. The CDR3 DNA sequence: TGTGCCAGCAGGACAGTTCAACTCGAGCAGTACTTC.

The chain is built from TRBV6-5 and TRBJ2-3; the match to TRBD2 covers 8 bases. In germline, CDR1 is MNHEY, CDR2 SVGAGI. Germline trimming cut 2 bases from V and 2 bases from J; bases unmatched to any gene: 6. The CDR3 is made up of 16 amino acids. CDR3 DNA sequence: TGTGCCAGCAGTTACGGAACTAGCGGATTCACAGATACGCAGTATTTT. This encodes CASSYGTSGFTDTQYF.

This clone occurred a few times. CDR3 bases: TGTGCCAGCAGCTTAGTCGTGGGAGTGGGGGAGACCCAGTACTTC. Protein: CASSLVVGVGETQYF. The chain combines TRBV7-2 with TRBJ2-5; the D gene is possibly TRBD2 (5 bases). The CDR3 contains 15 residues. V lost 1 base and J lost 5, with 14 bases in between. CDR1 is SGHTA, CDR2 FQGNSA, per germline.

The V and J genes are TRBV7-9 and TRBJ1-1; the match to TRBD1 covers 8 bases. CDR1 and CDR2 (germline): SEHNR, FQNEAQ (reference sequence). Trimming cost V 3 bases and J 2 bases; bases outside gene matches: 2. CDR3 length: 14 amino acids. The CDR3 coding sequence is TGTGCCAGCAGCTTCTCAGGGGGCAACACTGAAGCTTTCTTT. It codes for CASSFSGGNTEAFF.

The V and J genes are TRBV28 and TRBJ1-5; TRBD1 is a possible D gene (5 bases). This CDR3 comprises 12 residues. Germline CDR1 and CDR2: MDHEN and SYDVKM. V lost 4 bases to trimming and J lost 6 bases, with 7 bases between them. The CDR3 nucleotides are TGTGCCAGCAGTTCGGGGGGTCAGCCCCAGCATTTT. This encodes CASSSGGQPQHF. Full variable domain (rest looked up from reference TRBV28 and TRBJ1-5): DVKVTQSSRYLVKRTGEKVFLECVQDMDHENMFWYRQDPGLGLRLIYFSYDVKMKEKGDIPEGYSVSREKKERFSLILESASTNQTSMYLCASSSGGQPQHFGDGTRLSIL.

In this sample, this clone turned up a few times. The genes are TRBV7-2 and TRBJ1-5, with D maybe TRBD1 (6 bases). Germline V gene lookup returns CDR1 SGHTA and CDR2 FQGNSA. The CDR3 extends over 17 amino acids. The germline V and J ends were trimmed by 5 bases and 4 bases, with 21 bases remaining between them. CDR3 amino acids: CASSQPQGRSLNQPQHF. The CDR3 nucleotides are TGTGCCAGCAGCCAACCACAGGGCCGGTCATTAAATCAGCCCCAGCATTTT.